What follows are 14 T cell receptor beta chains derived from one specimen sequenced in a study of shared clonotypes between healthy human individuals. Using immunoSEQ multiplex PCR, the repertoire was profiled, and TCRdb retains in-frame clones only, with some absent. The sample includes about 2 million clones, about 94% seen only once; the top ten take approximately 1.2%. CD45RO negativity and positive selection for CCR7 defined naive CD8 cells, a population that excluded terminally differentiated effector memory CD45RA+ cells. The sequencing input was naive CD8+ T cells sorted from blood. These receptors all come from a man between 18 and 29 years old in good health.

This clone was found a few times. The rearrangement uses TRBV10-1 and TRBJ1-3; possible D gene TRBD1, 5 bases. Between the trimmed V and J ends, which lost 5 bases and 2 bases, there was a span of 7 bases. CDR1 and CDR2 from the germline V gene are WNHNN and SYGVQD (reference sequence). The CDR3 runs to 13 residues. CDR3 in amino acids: CASSSQAGNTIYF. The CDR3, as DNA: TGCGCCAGCAGTTCACAGGCTGGAAACACCATATATTTT.

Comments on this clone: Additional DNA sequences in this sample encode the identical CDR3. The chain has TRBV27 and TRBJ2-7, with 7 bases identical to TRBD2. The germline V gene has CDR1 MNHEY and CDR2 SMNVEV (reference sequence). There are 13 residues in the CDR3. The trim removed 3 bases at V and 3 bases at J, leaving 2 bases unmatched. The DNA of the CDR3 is TGTGCCAGCAGTTTCCGCGGGGGCTACGAGCAGTACTTC. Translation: CASSFRGGYEQYF.

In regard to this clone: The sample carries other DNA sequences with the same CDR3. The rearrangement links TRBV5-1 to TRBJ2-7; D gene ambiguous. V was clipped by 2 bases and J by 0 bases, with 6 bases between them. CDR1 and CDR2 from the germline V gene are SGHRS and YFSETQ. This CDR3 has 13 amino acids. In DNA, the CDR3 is TGCGCCAGCAGCTTTCGAAGCTCCTACGAGCAGTACTTC. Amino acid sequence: CASSFRSSYEQYF.

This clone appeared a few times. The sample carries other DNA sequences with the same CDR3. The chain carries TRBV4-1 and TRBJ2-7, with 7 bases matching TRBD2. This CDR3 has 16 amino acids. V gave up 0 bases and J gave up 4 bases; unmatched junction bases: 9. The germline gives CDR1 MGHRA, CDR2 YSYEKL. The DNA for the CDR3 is TGCGCCAGCAGCCAAGATCTGTGGGAGGGCCGTTACGAGCAGTACTTC. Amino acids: CASSQDLWEGRYEQYF.

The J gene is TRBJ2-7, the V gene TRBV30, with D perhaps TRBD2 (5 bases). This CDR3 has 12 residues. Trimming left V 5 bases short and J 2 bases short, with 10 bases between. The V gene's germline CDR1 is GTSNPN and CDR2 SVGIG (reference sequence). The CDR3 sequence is CAWAGDTYEQYF. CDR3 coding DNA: TGTGCCTGGGCCGGGGATACCTACGAGCAGTACTTC. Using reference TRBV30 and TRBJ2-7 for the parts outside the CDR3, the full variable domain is SQTIHQWPATLVQPVGSPLSLECTVEGTSNPNLYWYRQAAGRGLQLLFYSVGIGQISSEVPQNLSASRPQDRQFILSSKKLLLSDSGFYLCAWAGDTYEQYFGPGTRLTVT.

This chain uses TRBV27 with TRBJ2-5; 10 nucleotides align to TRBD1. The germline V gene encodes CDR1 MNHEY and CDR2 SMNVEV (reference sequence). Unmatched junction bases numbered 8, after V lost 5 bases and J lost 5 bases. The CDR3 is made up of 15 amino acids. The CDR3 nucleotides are TGTGCCAGCAGTATGGAGACAGGGGGCATGGAGACCCAGTACTTC. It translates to CASSMETGGMETQYF.

CDR3 region: CASSLLGEVHEQYF. DNA for the CDR3: TGTGCCAGCAGTTTATTAGGGGAGGTACACGAGCAGTACTTC. This chain joins TRBV28 and TRBJ2-7, with a possible D match to TRBD2 (6 bases). Trimming removed 1 base from V and 5 bases from J, with 12 bases in between. CDR3 length equals 14 residues. Germline CDR1 is MDHEN and CDR2 is SYDVKM. The full variable domain, with the rest looked up from reference TRBV28 and TRBJ2-7, is DVKVTQSSRYLVKRTGEKVFLECVQDMDHENMFWYRQDPGLGLRLIYFSYDVKMKEKGDIPEGYSVSREKKERFSLILESASTNQTSMYLCASSLLGEVHEQYFGPGTRLTVT.

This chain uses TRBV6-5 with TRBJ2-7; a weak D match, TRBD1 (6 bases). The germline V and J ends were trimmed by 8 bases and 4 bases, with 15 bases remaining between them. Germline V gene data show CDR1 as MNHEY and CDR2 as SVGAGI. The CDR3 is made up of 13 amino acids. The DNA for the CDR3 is TGTGCCAGCTCTCAGGGGTGGGATTACGAGCAGTACTTC. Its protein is CASSQGWDYEQYF.

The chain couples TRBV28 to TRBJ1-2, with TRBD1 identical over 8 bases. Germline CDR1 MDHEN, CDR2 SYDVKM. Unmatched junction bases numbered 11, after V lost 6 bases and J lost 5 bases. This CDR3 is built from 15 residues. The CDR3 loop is CASRRQGQRGYGYTF. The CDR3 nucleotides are TGTGCCAGCAGACGACAGGGGCAACGAGGATATGGCTACACCTTC.

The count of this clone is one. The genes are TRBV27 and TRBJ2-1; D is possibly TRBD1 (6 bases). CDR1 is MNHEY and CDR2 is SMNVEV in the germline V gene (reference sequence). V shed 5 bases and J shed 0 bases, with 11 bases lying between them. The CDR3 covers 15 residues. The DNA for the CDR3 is TGTGCCAGCAGTGTAGACAGGAGCTCCTACAATGAGCAGTTCTTC. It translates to CASSVDRSSYNEQFF.

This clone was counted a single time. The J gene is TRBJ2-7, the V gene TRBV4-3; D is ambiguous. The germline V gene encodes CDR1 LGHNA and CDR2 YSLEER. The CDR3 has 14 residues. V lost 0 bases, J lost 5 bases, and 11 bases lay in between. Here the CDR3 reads CASSQDLVTDEQYF. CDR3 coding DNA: TGCGCCAGCAGCCAAGATCTGGTGACTGACGAGCAGTACTTC.

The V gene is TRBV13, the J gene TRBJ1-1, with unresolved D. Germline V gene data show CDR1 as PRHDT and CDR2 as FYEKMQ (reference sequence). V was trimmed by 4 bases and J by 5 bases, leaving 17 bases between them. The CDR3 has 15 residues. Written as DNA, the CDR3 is TGTGCCAGCAGCTCCCGCCCTGATGGTTGGACTGAAGCTTTCTTT. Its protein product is CASSSRPDGWTEAFF.

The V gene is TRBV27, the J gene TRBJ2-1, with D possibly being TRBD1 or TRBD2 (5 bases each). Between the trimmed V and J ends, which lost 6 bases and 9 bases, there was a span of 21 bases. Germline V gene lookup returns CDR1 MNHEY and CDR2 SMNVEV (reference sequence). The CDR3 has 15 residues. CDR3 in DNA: TGTGCCAGCAGGGCCGGGGCGCCACTGCATGGTGAGCAGTTCTTC. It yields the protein CASRAGAPLHGEQFF.

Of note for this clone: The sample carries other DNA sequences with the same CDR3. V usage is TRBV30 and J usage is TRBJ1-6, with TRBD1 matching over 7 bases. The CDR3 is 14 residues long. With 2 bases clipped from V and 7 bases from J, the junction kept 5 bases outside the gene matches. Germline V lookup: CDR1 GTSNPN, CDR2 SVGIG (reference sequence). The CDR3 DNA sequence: TGTGCCTGGAGTACCGGGACAGCAAATTCACCCCTCCACTTT. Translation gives CAWSTGTANSPLHF.